This record looks at one TCR beta chain sequence and its context. Losses at the gene ends were 2 bases for V and 0 bases for J; bases not matched to a gene: 10. Germline V CDR1 and CDR2: SGHTA, FQGTGA. This CDR3 is 20 amino acids long. The data originate from a study of cytomegalovirus exposure and HLA in healthy donors. Healthy bone marrow donors made up the cohort. Primers: 60 Vbeta forward and 13 Jbeta reverse. Libraries were prepared by immunoSEQ multiplex PCR; TCRdb keeps only in-frame clonotypes and omits some of them. The sample consists of roughly 170,000 clones, 80% of them appearing once. The chain links TRBV7-3 to TRBJ2-3; TRBD2 agrees at 14 bases. Material: PBMCs. This clonotype originated in a man aged 25-45 years in good health and CMV-seropositive. CDR3 in amino acids: CASSLVGGTSGRRSTDTQYF. The DNA of the CDR3 is TGTGCCAGCAGCTTAGTAGGTGGGACTAGCGGGAGAAGGAGCACAGATACGCAGTATTTT. Full variable domain (outside the CDR3, taken from reference TRBV7-3 and TRBJ2-3): GAGVSQTPSNKVTEKGKYVELRCDPISGHTALYWYRQSLGQGPEFLIYFQGTGAADDSGLPNDRFFAVRPEGSVSTLKIQRTERGDSAVYLCASSLVGGTSGRRSTDTQYFGPGTRLTVL.